This section outlines one T cell receptor (beta chain) sequence together with its context. Its antigen is as yet unknown. MiXCR was run by TCRdb on the RT-PCR reads, yielding one entry per CDR3 protein. Of 860,000 or so distinct CDR3 sequences in the sample, roughly 20% were seen once. V was shortened by 6 bases and J by 2 bases, with 17 bases between the two germline ends. The CDR3 extends over 15 amino acids. The sample originates from a study of response to subunit inactivated influenza vaccine. Findings and caveats of the study: New T cells are recruited in small numbers by each seasonal influenza vaccination, according to the authors' suggestion.

The TCR originated in a man aged 50-59 years who received an inactivated influenza vaccine. This specimen consisted of PBMCs from blood, obtained 5 days after vaccination. The chain links TRBV12-3 or TRBV12-4 to TRBJ2-7; D unclear. The CDR3 is CASSPTGSPTYEQYF. The CDR3 nucleotides read TGTGCCAGCAGCCCAACCGGGTCCCCGACCTACGAGCAGTACTTC.